These 7 T cell receptor beta chains were all obtained from the same sample, sequenced in a study of T cells after yellow fever vaccination. MiXCR, run by TCRdb on the 5' RACE reads, gives a single entry per CDR3 protein. Of about 550,000 distinct CDR3 sequences listed, under 25% are singletons. Specimen: PBMCs, collected 15 days after the yellow fever booster vaccination. These TCRs come from a young man who received the YFV17D yellow fever vaccine.

The chain has TRBV7-2 and TRBJ2-3, with TRBD2 identical over 13 bases. This CDR3 has 14 residues. Unmatched junction bases numbered 3, after V lost 5 bases and J lost 7 bases. Germline CDR1 SGHTA, CDR2 FQGNSA. The CDR3 is CASSTSGRANTQYF. Written as DNA, the CDR3 is TGTGCCAGCAGCACTAGCGGGAGGGCCAATACGCAGTATTTT. Looking up the rest from reference TRBV7-2 and TRBJ2-3 gives the full variable domain: GAGVSQSPSNKVTEKGKDVELRCDPISGHTALYWYRQSLGQGLEFLIYFQGNSAPDKSGLPSDRFSAERTGGSVSTLTIQRTQQEDSAVYLCASSTSGRANTQYFGPGTRLTVL.

In this sample, this clonotype turned up a few times. The chain combines TRBV12-3 or TRBV12-4 with TRBJ2-1; possibly TRBD2 for D (6 bases). The CDR3 consists of 16 residues. V was cut by 3 bases and J by 5 bases, with 17 bases left in between. The CDR3 spells CASSFWWGESHNEQFF. DNA for the CDR3: TGTGCCAGCAGTTTTTGGTGGGGGGAGTCCCACAATGAGCAGTTCTTC.

This clonotype appeared a few times. The rearrangement joins TRBV2 to TRBJ2-3, with D perhaps matching TRBD1 (8 bases). This CDR3 has 16 residues. Per the germline V gene, CDR1 is SNHLY and CDR2 is FYNNEI. The V gene lost 6 bases and the J gene lost 2 bases, with 18 bases spanning the gap. As DNA, the CDR3 is TGTGCCAGCAGAAACGGACAGGGAGGGGACACAGATACGCAGTATTTT. Residues: CASRNGQGGDTDTQYF.

This rearrangement joins TRBV5-6 to TRBJ2-7; D is unclear. The CDR3 covers 12 residues. CDR1 SGHDT and CDR2 YYEEEE come from the germline V gene. V dropped 1 base and J dropped 7 bases, with 9 bases sitting between them. CDR3 amino acids: CASSLKVGEQYF. CDR3 DNA: TGTGCCAGCAGCTTGAAAGTAGGGGAGCAGTACTTC.

The chain is built from TRBV27 and TRBJ2-6; 8 bases fit TRBD1. Per germline, CDR1 MNHEY and CDR2 SMNVEV (reference sequence). After removal of 5 bases from V and 0 bases from J, the junction contained 9 bases not matched to a gene. CDR3 length: 18 residues. CDR3 loop: CASSPLGQGISGANVLTF. The CDR3 coding sequence is TGTGCCAGCAGTCCACTAGGACAGGGTATCTCTGGGGCCAACGTCCTGACTTTC. The variable domain in full, with the rest retrieved from reference TRBV27 and TRBJ2-6, is EAQVTQNPRYLITVTGKKLTVTCSQNMNHEYMSWYRQDPGLGLRQIYYSMNVEVTDKGDVPEGYKVSRKEKRNFPLILESPSPNQTSLYFCASSPLGQGISGANVLTFGAGSRLTVL.

This chain uses TRBV10-3 with TRBJ2-7; 10 bases fit TRBD2. J was trimmed by 6 bases and V by 5 bases; bases with no gene match: 7. CDR1 is ENHRY, CDR2 SYGVKD, per germline. The CDR3 is 14 amino acids. CDR3 DNA: TGTGCCATCAGTAAAGCGGGAGGGCCGGGCGAGCAGTACTTC. Translation gives CAISKAGGPGEQYF.

The gene calls are TRBV18 and TRBJ2-1; 12 positions agree with TRBD1. CDR3 length: 17 residues. Unmatched junction bases numbered 11, after V lost 4 bases and J lost 7 bases. CDR1 is KGHSH and CDR2 is LQKENI in the germline V gene. CDR3 region: CASSQLSGTGGRNEQFF. For the CDR3, the DNA is TGTGCCAGCTCACAACTCTCCGGGACAGGGGGCAGAAATGAGCAGTTCTTC.